These 27 T cell receptor beta chains share one sample of origin, sequenced in a study of Ad26.COV2.S vaccination and SARS-CoV-2 variants. Treatment described: around 19 received Ad26.COV2.S at low or high dose, single or two shots; a few received placebo; per-sample allocation not given. The samples date from day 63 after the first vaccine or placebo injection. Data came from immunoSEQ multiplex PCR; TCRdb stores just in-frame clones and leaves some out. Here the sample spans about 320,000 clones, roughly 90% being singletons. The specimen comprised peripheral blood, sampled in a trial of Ad26.COV2.S vaccine versus placebo. Every receptor here comes from a person aged 18 to 65 who received the Ad26.COV2.S COVID-19 vaccine or a placebo.

The V and J genes are TRBV6-4 and TRBJ1-2; weak D call: TRBD1 (6 bases). The CDR3 runs to 16 residues. CDR1 and CDR2 (germline): MRHNA, SNTAGT. V lost 0 bases and J lost 3, with 14 bases in between. DNA for the CDR3: TGTGCCAGCAGTGACTCGGGACACTCCGGACACTATGGCTACACCTTC. Protein product: CASSDSGHSGHYGYTF.

The chain couples TRBV6-2 or TRBV6-3 to TRBJ2-5, with D perhaps assigned TRBD1 or TRBD2 (5 bases each). Between the trimmed V and J ends, which lost 0 bases and 5 bases, there was a span of 16 bases. Per the germline V gene, CDR1 is MNHEY and CDR2 is SVGEGT. This CDR3 contains 16 residues. This chain's CDR3 is CASSYSTVPGSETQYF. The DNA of the CDR3 is TGTGCCAGCAGTTACTCGACGGTCCCAGGGAGCGAGACCCAGTACTTC.

J is TRBJ1-5 and V is TRBV6-6; D is unclear. Trimming stripped 11 bases from V and 3 bases from J, with 14 bases between. CDR1 MNHNY and CDR2 SVGAGI come from the germline V gene (reference sequence). This CDR3 is built from 13 residues. CDR3 sequence (DNA): TGTGCCTCGACCCGACTATACAATCAGCCCCAGCATTTT. This translates into CASTRLYNQPQHF.

The V gene is TRBV13, the J gene TRBJ1-4; D possibly corresponds to TRBD1 (6 bases). Per the germline V gene, CDR1 is PRHDT and CDR2 is FYEKMQ (reference sequence). This CDR3 region has 14 residues. Trimming removed 5 bases at V and 8 bases at J, with 15 bases between. The CDR3 nucleotides are TGTGCCAGCAGCCCCAGGGGAAGAAAGGAAAAACTGTTTTTT. It is translated as CASSPRGRKEKLFF. The full variable domain, rest sourced from reference TRBV13 and TRBJ1-4, is AAGVIQSPRHLIKEKRETATLKCYPIPRHDTVYWYQQGPGQDPQFLISFYEKMQSDKGSIPDRFSAQQFSDYHSELNMSSLELGDSALYFCASSPRGRKEKLFFGSGTQLSVL.

The rearrangement links TRBV4-2 to TRBJ2-3; no reliable D call. The CDR3 has 16 amino acids. V shed 2 bases and J shed 7 bases, with 19 bases lying between them. CDR1 is LGHNA, CDR2 YNFKEQ, per germline. The CDR3 spells CASSQLWAAFPNTQYF. The CDR3 nucleotides are TGTGCCAGCAGCCAATTGTGGGCCGCCTTTCCTAATACGCAGTATTTT.

The genes are TRBV27 and TRBJ1-5; 7 bases are a match to TRBD1. V was pared by 6 bases and J by 1 base, with 6 bases of the junction left unmatched. This CDR3 spans 15 amino acids. CDR1 MNHEY and CDR2 SMNVEV come from the germline V gene (reference sequence). In DNA, the CDR3 is TGTGCCAGCAGACCCGGGACAGTGAGCAATCAGCCCCAGCATTTT. This encodes CASRPGTVSNQPQHF.

Here the CDR3 reads CASSLTGGPYNEQFF. CDR3 in DNA: TGCGCCAGCAGCTTGACGGGGGGACCCTACAATGAGCAGTTCTTC. The chain recombines TRBV5-1 with TRBJ2-1; 7 bases align to TRBD2. The CDR3 consists of 15 residues. Germline loops: CDR1 SGHRS, CDR2 YFSETQ. The junction had 3 bases not matched to a gene; V was cut back by 1 base and J by 2 bases.

The chain is built from TRBV28 and TRBJ2-5, with D possibly called TRBD1 or TRBD2 (5 bases each). Between the trimmed V and J ends, which lost 5 bases and 13 bases, there was a span of 14 bases. This CDR3 is built from 11 residues. The V gene's germline CDR1 is MDHEN and CDR2 SYDVKM. The DNA for the CDR3 is TGTGCCAGCAGTGCCGGGGCAGTGGGGTACTTC. Translated, it gives CASSAGAVGYF.

The J gene is TRBJ2-2, the V gene TRBV19; D may be TRBD1 (6 bases). Trimming took off 6 bases at V and 5 bases at J, with 10 bases between the two ends. The CDR3 length is 13 residues. Germline V gives CDR1 LNHDA, CDR2 SQIVND (reference sequence). The chain's CDR3 is CASSLQGTGELFF. The CDR3 nucleotides read TGTGCCAGTAGCTTGCAGGGGACCGGGGAGCTGTTTTTT.

The V call is TRBV5-8, the J call TRBJ2-2; TRBD2 agrees at 14 bases. V trimming: 4 bases; J trimming: 6 bases; junction bases outside the gene matches: 11. The CDR3 has 18 amino acids. Germline CDR1 and CDR2: SGHTS and YDEGEE. The CDR3 reads CASSPGTSGGQEAGELFF. Here the CDR3 DNA reads TGTGCCAGCAGCCCCGGGACTAGCGGGGGACAAGAGGCCGGGGAGCTGTTTTTT.

The rearrangement links TRBV5-1 to TRBJ2-1; D is perhaps TRBD2 (6 bases). V was clipped by 0 bases and J by 14 bases, with 18 bases between them. The germline gives CDR1 SGHRS, CDR2 YFSETQ. The CDR3 has 14 amino acids. The CDR3 sequence: CASSLGDSASWEFF. CDR3 bases: TGCGCCAGCAGCTTGGGGGACTCTGCGAGCTGGGAGTTCTTC.

The chain has TRBV13 and TRBJ1-1; D might be TRBD1 (6 bases). The CDR3 contains 14 residues. Trimming cost V 5 bases and J 1 base, with 11 bases left between them. The germline CDR1 and CDR2 sequences are PRHDT and FYEKMQ (reference sequence). The CDR3 sequence is CASSREQGNTEAFF. In nucleotides, the CDR3 is TGTGCCAGCAGCCGGGAACAGGGGAACACTGAAGCTTTCTTT.

This clone was recorded only once. The V gene is TRBV6-1, the J gene TRBJ2-5, with D possibly TRBD2 on 6 matching bases. Trimming stripped 3 bases from V and 5 bases from J, with 13 bases between. The CDR3 is 14 residues long. The germline V gene has CDR1 MNHNS and CDR2 SASEGT. The CDR3 loop is CASSDPGVVETQYF. CDR3 bases: TGTGCCAGCAGTGATCCGGGGGTAGTGGAGACCCAGTACTTC.

This chain links TRBV5-8 with TRBJ2-2; D remains ambiguous. Deletions cut 0 bases from V and 5 bases from J, with 11 bases between. The germline V gene has CDR1 SGHTS and CDR2 YDEGEE. This CDR3 region has 15 residues. The CDR3 loop is CASSLGARRTGELFF. The CDR3, as DNA: TGTGCCAGCAGCTTGGGGGCTCGGCGGACCGGGGAGCTGTTTTTT.

The chain carries TRBV5-4 and TRBJ2-2; D gene uncertain. This CDR3 is 13 amino acids long. Trimming shortened V by 5 bases and J by 6 bases, and 11 bases separated the two germline ends. The V gene's germline CDR1 is SGHNT and CDR2 YYREEE (reference sequence). In DNA form, the CDR3 reads TGTGCCAGCAGTTTCGGACCAGCCGGGGAGCTGTTTTTT. As protein: CASSFGPAGELFF.

The chain uses TRBV3-1 (or the pseudogene TRBV3-2) and TRBJ1-2; TRBD1 matches 10 bases. The CDR3 runs to 16 residues. Germline V gene lookup returns CDR1 LGHDT and CDR2 YNNKEL (reference sequence). V dropped 1 base and J dropped 9; count of bases not matched to a gene: 11. DNA for the CDR3: TGTGCCAGCAGCCAAGGATTCTCCGGGACAGGGGATCGCTACACCTTC. Translated, it gives CASSQGFSGTGDRYTF.

The chain is built from TRBV2 and TRBJ1-6; a possible D gene is TRBD1 (6 bases). Trimming shortened V by 1 base and J by 6 bases, and 10 bases separated the two germline ends. CDR3 length equals 15 residues. CDR1 is SNHLY and CDR2 is FYNNEI in the germline V gene. CDR3 residues: CASSEDRALNSPLHF. The DNA for the CDR3 is TGTGCCAGCAGTGAAGACAGGGCCCTTAATTCACCCCTCCACTTT.

This chain links TRBV7-2 with TRBJ1-6; D remains ambiguous. The germline V gene encodes CDR1 SGHTA and CDR2 FQGNSA. V was clipped by 1 base and J by 6 bases, with 10 bases between them. The CDR3 is 15 residues long. This chain's CDR3 is CASSLGSATNSPLHF. DNA for the CDR3: TGTGCCAGCAGCTTAGGATCCGCAACTAATTCACCCCTCCACTTT.

This clone has only one observation. The genes are TRBV19 and TRBJ1-1; tentative D call: TRBD1 (6 bases). The CDR3 runs to 12 residues. Germline CDR1 LNHDA, CDR2 SQIVND (reference sequence). V was trimmed by 4 bases and J by 8 bases, leaving 11 bases between them. This CDR3 reads CASSTRTEEAFF. CDR3 bases: TGTGCCAGTAGTACCCGGACAGAGGAAGCTTTCTTT.

The chain recombines TRBV6-5 with TRBJ1-2, with D possibly TRBD1 on 5 matching bases. V dropped 4 bases and J dropped 8 bases, with 14 bases sitting between them. From germline, CDR1 is MNHEY and CDR2 SVGAGI. CDR3 length: 13 residues. The CDR3 coding sequence is TGTGCCAGCAGTTTTGGGGGGAGGCTCGGCTACACCTTC. Encoded protein: CASSFGGRLGYTF.

The rearrangement links TRBV5-1 to TRBJ1-6; 9 bases fit TRBD1. Germline CDR1 and CDR2: SGHRS and YFSETQ. V dropped 3 bases and J dropped 7; count of bases not matched to a gene: 2. This CDR3 is built from 14 residues. CDR3 sequence (DNA): TGCGCCAGCAGCTCGGGACAGGGCAATTCACCCCTCCACTTT. This sequence encodes CASSSGQGNSPLHF.

This chain's CDR3 is CASSHRDSHSNQPQHF. As DNA, the CDR3 is TGTGCCAGCAGCCATAGGGACAGCCATAGCAATCAGCCCCAGCATTTT. The chain joins TRBV13 to TRBJ1-5; 7 positions agree with TRBD1. V lost 5 bases to trimming and J lost 0 bases; unmatched junction nucleotides: 7. This CDR3 comprises 16 residues. Per the germline V gene, CDR1 is PRHDT and CDR2 is FYEKMQ (reference sequence).

CDR3 loop: CASSFGGVTDTQYF. For the CDR3, the DNA is TGTGCCAGCAGCTTCGGGGGGGTCACAGATACGCAGTATTTT. The chain joins TRBV7-9 to TRBJ2-3; 8 bases line up with TRBD2. Germline-derived CDR1 and CDR2 are SEHNR and FQNEAQ (reference sequence). This CDR3 contains 14 residues. Trimming took 3 bases from V and 2 from J; bases not matched to a gene: 1.

V and J are TRBV4-1 and TRBJ2-3; D gene unclear. Germline assignment: CDR1 MGHRA and CDR2 YSYEKL. Trimming removed 0 bases from V and 4 bases from J, with 14 bases in between. The CDR3 length is 16 residues. The CDR3 coding sequence is TGCGCCAGCAGCCAAGAGAAGAAGTTTCCCGCAGATACGCAGTATTTT. This sequence encodes CASSQEKKFPADTQYF.

The rearrangement links TRBV7-6 to TRBJ2-7; the D is unclear. CDR3 size: 14 residues. Germline lookup yields CDR1 SGHVS and CDR2 FNYEAQ. V gave up 1 base and J gave up 4 bases, with 11 bases separating them. CDR3 in amino acids: CASSLGGGSYEQYF. The CDR3, as DNA: TGTGCCAGCAGCTTAGGTGGCGGTAGTTACGAGCAGTACTTC.

This clone was recorded once. J is TRBJ2-7 and V is TRBV13; the match to TRBD2 covers 9 bases. This CDR3 spans 18 amino acids. V shed 5 bases and J 2 bases; nucleotides not matched to a gene: 16. Per the germline V gene, CDR1 is PRHDT and CDR2 is FYEKMQ (reference sequence). The CDR3 DNA sequence: TGTGCCAGCAGCGAAGGTCTGAGCGGGGGGTCTGGTGCCTACGAGCAGTACTTC. Residues: CASSEGLSGGSGAYEQYF.

The chain uses TRBV18 and TRBJ2-1; D is unresolved. CDR3 length equals 17 residues. Trimming removed 0 bases from V and 1 base from J, with 13 bases in between. CDR1 and CDR2 (germline): KGHSH, LQKENI. CDR3 in amino acids: CASSPPVGEVSYNEQFF. For the CDR3, the DNA is TGTGCCAGCTCACCACCGGTTGGCGAAGTTTCCTACAATGAGCAGTTCTTC. The full variable domain, in which reference TRBV18 and TRBJ2-1 provide the parts outside the CDR3, is NAGVMQNPRHLVRRRGQEARLRCSPMKGHSHVYWYRQLPEEGLKFMVYLQKENIIDESGMPKERFSAEFPKEGPSILRIQQVVRGDSAAYFCASSPPVGEVSYNEQFFGPGTRLTVL.